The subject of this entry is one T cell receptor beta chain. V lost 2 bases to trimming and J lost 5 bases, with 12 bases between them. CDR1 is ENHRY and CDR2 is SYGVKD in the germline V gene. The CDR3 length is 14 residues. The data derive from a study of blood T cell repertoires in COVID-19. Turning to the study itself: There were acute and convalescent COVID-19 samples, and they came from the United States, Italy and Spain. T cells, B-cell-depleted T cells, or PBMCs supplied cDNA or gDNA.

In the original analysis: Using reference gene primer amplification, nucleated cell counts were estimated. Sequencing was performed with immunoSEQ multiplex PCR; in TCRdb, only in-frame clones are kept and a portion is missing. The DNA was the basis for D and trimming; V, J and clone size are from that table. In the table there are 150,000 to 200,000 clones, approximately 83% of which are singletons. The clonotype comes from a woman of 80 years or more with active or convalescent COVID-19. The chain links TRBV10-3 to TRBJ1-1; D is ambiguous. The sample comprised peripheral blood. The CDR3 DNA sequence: TGTGCCATCAGTGAGGGTATGTCGGGGACTGAAGCTTTCTTT. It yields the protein CAISEGMSGTEAFF.